This T cell receptor (beta chain) was obtained from a study of post-analysis software for immune sequencing data. Findings of the study overall: F measure showed strong co-clustering of same-batch samples.

Presence of unique molecular identifiers characterized the TCR beta cDNA libraries. T cells numbering roughly 1 to 10 million yielded about 500,000 cDNA molecules. TCRdb re-analysed the PCR reads in MiXCR, keeping a single row per CDR3 protein. The sample includes roughly 800,000 distinct CDR3 sequences, about half seen only once; the top ten take 4.9%. A note on this clonotype: Its antigen is unknown.

The sequence was obtained from a girl between 10 and 17 years old with multiple sclerosis. The sample consisted of blood.

The CDR3: CASSEANRGQKGDTEAFF. The CDR3 coding sequence is TGTGCCAGCAGCGAAGCAAACAGGGGGCAAAAGGGGGACACTGAAGCTTTCTTT. The V call is TRBV3-1, the J call TRBJ1-1; 9 bases agree with TRBD1. The germline V gene has CDR1 LGHDT and CDR2 YNNKEL (reference sequence). Trimming took 5 bases from V and 3 from J; bases not matched to a gene: 16. This CDR3 comprises 18 residues.